Following are 32 T cell receptor beta chains from one sample sequenced in a study of blood T cell repertoires in COVID-19 (dated by TCRdb to 2020 to 2021). Receptor amplification or capture employed the immunoSEQ multiplex PCR assay. TCRdb re-hosts the immuneACCESS table, in-frame sequences only. Its copies lack some clones; in the studies checked, an unresolved V gene accounts for under half of them, and the cause for the rest is not known. Recorded for this sample are more than 150,000 clones; approximately 86% of them occurred a single time. The biggest ten clones account for 5.5% to 7% of the sample. Source material: peripheral blood. The receptors shown here come from a man aged 45-65 years with active or convalescent COVID-19.

V gene TRBV28 combines with J gene TRBJ2-3; TRBD2 agrees at 7 bases. Trimming removed 6 bases from V and 6 bases from J; junction bases left unmatched: 6. Germline-derived CDR1 and CDR2 are MDHEN and SYDVKM. The CDR3 is made up of 13 amino acids. CDR3 protein: CASRTGGSDTQYF. Written as DNA, the CDR3 is TGTGCCAGCAGAACCGGGGGGTCTGATACGCAGTATTTT. Based on the CDR3 plus reference TRBV28 and TRBJ2-3, the full variable domain is DVKVTQSSRYLVKRTGEKVFLECVQDMDHENMFWYRQDPGLGLRLIYFSYDVKMKEKGDIPEGYSVSREKKERFSLILESASTNQTSMYLCASRTGGSDTQYFGPGTRLTVL.

The gene calls are TRBV10-3 and TRBJ2-7, with 9 bases matching TRBD1. This CDR3 has 18 residues. Trimming at V came to 4 bases and at J to 0 bases, leaving 13 bases not matched to a gene. The germline CDR1 and CDR2 sequences are ENHRY and SYGVKD. The CDR3 coding sequence is TGTGCCATCAGTGCCGGGACAGGGTGGGACAGTTCCTCCTACGAGCAGTACTTC. This gives the protein CAISAGTGWDSSSYEQYF.

The rearrangement joins TRBV5-1 to TRBJ1-3; possibly TRBD1 for D (6 bases). The ends were cut back, 6 bases at V and 2 bases at J, with 12 bases in the middle. This CDR3 has 14 amino acids. Per germline, CDR1 SGHRS and CDR2 YFSETQ. In nucleotides, the CDR3 is TGCGCCAGCACCCTAACAGGGACTGGAAACACCATATATTTT. Its translation: CASTLTGTGNTIYF.

The V and J genes are TRBV7-9 and TRBJ1-1; tentatively, D is TRBD1 (6 bases). The CDR3 runs 12 residues. CDR1 is SEHNR, CDR2 FQNEAQ, per germline (reference sequence). Between the trimmed V and J ends, which lost 5 bases and 8 bases, there was a span of 12 bases. The CDR3 region is CASSLLRGEAFF. CDR3 bases: TGTGCCAGCAGCCTCCTTAGGGGGGAAGCTTTCTTT.

The rearrangement joins TRBV5-1 to TRBJ2-1, with 10 bases aligning to TRBD1. V was pared by 4 bases and J by 8 bases, with 6 bases of the junction left unmatched. There are 14 residues in the CDR3. Germline CDR1 SGHRS, CDR2 YFSETQ. This chain's CDR3 is CASSEGQGLDEQFF. CDR3 coding DNA: TGCGCCAGCAGCGAGGGACAGGGGTTGGATGAGCAGTTCTTC.

The chain recombines TRBV19 with TRBJ2-5, with unresolved D. This CDR3 contains 14 residues. Germline values: CDR1 LNHDA, CDR2 SQIVND (reference sequence). V was clipped by 10 bases and J by 1 base, with 16 bases between them. CDR3 DNA: TGTGCCACCACCGTGGGCCCCCTCCAAGAGACCCAGTACTTC. Translation gives CATTVGPLQETQYF.

V usage is TRBV30 and J usage is TRBJ2-5, with D perhaps matching TRBD2 (5 bases). The germline V gene encodes CDR1 GTSNPN and CDR2 SVGIG (reference sequence). The CDR3 consists of 13 residues. The V and J ends lost 4 bases and 2 bases respectively, with 11 bases between them. CDR3 in DNA: TGTGCCTGGAACCGGACTCCACAAGAGACCCAGTACTTC. The encoded protein is CAWNRTPQETQYF.

V is TRBV18 and J is TRBJ1-2; D perhaps matches TRBD1 (5 bases). The CDR3 sequence is 13 residues long. V lost 6 bases and J lost 8, with 16 bases in between. Germline loops: CDR1 KGHSH, CDR2 LQKENI. This CDR3 is CASSPASGDGYTF. The CDR3 DNA is TGTGCCAGCTCCCCAGCCTCGGGGGACGGCTACACCTTC.

The chain couples TRBV3-1 (or the pseudogene TRBV3-2) to TRBJ2-1, with 7 bases matching TRBD2. Germline assignment: CDR1 LGHDT and CDR2 YNNKEL (reference sequence). The CDR3 spans 16 residues. J was trimmed by 5 bases and V by 1 base; bases with no gene match: 8. The CDR3 loop reads CASSQARLAAHNEQFF. CDR3 nucleotide sequence: TGTGCCAGCAGCCAAGCACGGCTAGCGGCACACAATGAGCAGTTCTTC.

The genes are TRBV6-5 and TRBJ2-7, with D possibly matching TRBD1 (5 bases). Germline V CDR1 and CDR2: MNHEY, SVGAGI. The CDR3 is made up of 14 amino acids. Trimming took off 1 base at V and 1 base at J, with 8 bases between the two ends. The CDR3 DNA reads as TGTGCCAGCAGTTACTTTCAGGGATCCTACGAGCAGTACTTC. This sequence encodes CASSYFQGSYEQYF.

V usage is TRBV4-2 and J usage is TRBJ1-1; 9 bases line up with TRBD1. The CDR3 is 14 amino acids. V was clipped by 3 bases and J by 6 bases; unmatched bases: 5. Looked up from germline, CDR1 is LGHNA and CDR2 is YNFKEQ. Here the CDR3 DNA reads TGTGCCAGCAGCCAGTTGGGACAGGGACCTGAAGCTTTCTTT. Its protein product is CASSQLGQGPEAFF.

This clone showed up just once. This sequence joins TRBV5-1 and TRBJ2-3; the match to TRBD2 covers 13 bases. There are 16 residues in the CDR3. Germline V gene sequence: CDR1 SGHRS, CDR2 YFSETQ. The V and J ends lost 4 bases and 4 bases, in that order; junction bases with no gene match: 6. The CDR3 DNA sequence: TGCGCCAGCAGCCCCGGAGGACTAGCGGGGGCAGATACGCAGTATTTT. The encoded protein is CASSPGGLAGADTQYF.

CDR3 DNA sequence: TGTGCCAGTAGTATTCCCGGGACTAGGCCTGGGAATGAGCAGTTCTTC. Its protein is CASSIPGTRPGNEQFF. The chain uses TRBV19 and TRBJ2-1, with 8 bases that match TRBD2. Germline CDR1 and CDR2: LNHDA and SQIVND (reference sequence). With V trimmed by 3 bases and J by 7 bases, 11 bases remained unmatched. CDR3 length: 16 amino acids. Full variable domain (outside the CDR3, taken from reference TRBV19 and TRBJ2-1): DGGITQSPKYLFRKEGQNVTLSCEQNLNHDAMYWYRQDPGQGLRLIYYSQIVNDFQKGDIAEGYSVSREKKESFPLTVTSAQKNPTAFYLCASSIPGTRPGNEQFFGPGTRLTVL.

The J gene is TRBJ2-4, the V gene TRBV5-4, with TRBD2 matching over 7 bases. Trimming took 3 bases from V and 2 from J; bases not matched to a gene: 8. The length of the CDR3 is 16 residues. Germline loops: CDR1 SGHNT, CDR2 YYREEE (reference sequence). DNA of the CDR3: TGTGCCAGCAGCTCCGAGCGGGGTCAATCCAAAAACATTCAGTACTTC. Protein sequence: CASSSERGQSKNIQYF. Filled out from reference TRBV5-4 and TRBJ2-4, the complete variable domain reads ETGVTQSPTHLIKTRGQQVTLRCSSQSGHNTVSWYQQALGQGPQFIFQYYREEENGRGNFPPRFSGLQFPNYSSELNVNALELDDSALYLCASSSERGQSKNIQYFGAGTRLSVL.

This chain links TRBV11-2 with TRBJ1-4; D perhaps matches TRBD1 (6 bases). The germline V gene has CDR1 SGHAT and CDR2 FQNNGV. The CDR3 is made up of 17 amino acids. V lost 1 base and J 6 bases, leaving 18 bases between the germline ends. CDR3 DNA sequence: TGTGCCAGCAGCTTAGGGGTTGGGGTCAGGGGATATGAAAAACTGTTTTTT. Translating gives CASSLGVGVRGYEKLFF. Based on the CDR3 plus reference TRBV11-2 and TRBJ1-4, the full variable domain is EAGVAQSPRYKIIEKRQSVAFWCNPISGHATLYWYQQILGQGPKLLIQFQNNGVVDDSQLPKDRFSAERLKGVDSTLKIQPAKLEDSAVYLCASSLGVGVRGYEKLFFGSGTQLSVL.

The chain uses TRBV6-6 and TRBJ2-6; 8 bases map to TRBD1. The CDR3 runs to 19 residues. Trimming at V came to 6 bases and at J to 1 base, leaving 14 bases not matched to a gene. Germline CDR1 reads MNHNY; CDR2 reads SVGAGI (reference sequence). DNA of the CDR3: TGTGCCAGCAGCTCACCTTGGACAGGGTTTCAGTCTGGGGCCAACGTCCTGACTTTC. This translates into CASSSPWTGFQSGANVLTF.

This chain connects TRBV7-9 to TRBJ2-1, with 10 nucleotides matching TRBD1. The CDR3 is 16 amino acids. After removal of 5 bases from V and 5 bases from J, the junction contained 9 bases not matched to a gene. Germline V CDR1 and CDR2: SEHNR, FQNEAQ (reference sequence). This CDR3 is CASSLRDRGPNNEQFF. The CDR3 nucleotides read TGTGCCAGCAGCCTCCGGGACAGGGGCCCCAACAATGAGCAGTTCTTC.

V is TRBV5-5 and J is TRBJ1-4; D perhaps matches TRBD1 (6 bases). The CDR3 is 15 amino acids. Trimming took 4 bases from V and 0 from J, leaving 10 bases between them. CDR1 and CDR2 (germline): SGHKS, YYEKEE (reference sequence). The CDR3, as DNA: TGTGCCAGCAGCCGACAGGATGCAACTAATGAAAAACTGTTTTTT. This sequence encodes CASSRQDATNEKLFF. Based on the CDR3 plus reference TRBV5-5 and TRBJ1-4, the full variable domain is DAGVTQSPTHLIKTRGQQVTLRCSPISGHKSVSWYQQVLGQGPQFIFQYYEKEERGRGNFPDRFSARQFPNYSSELNVNALLLGDSALYLCASSRQDATNEKLFFGSGTQLSVL.

V usage is TRBV10-3 and J usage is TRBJ1-1, with D uncertain. Germline loops: CDR1 ENHRY, CDR2 SYGVKD. CDR3 size: 13 residues. The germline V and J ends were trimmed by 2 bases and 7 bases, with 11 bases remaining between them. The CDR3 bases are TGTGCCATCAGTGAGGCAACACGAATTGAAGCTTTCTTT. Translated, it gives CAISEATRIEAFF.

This chain joins TRBV6-2 or TRBV6-3 and TRBJ2-5; TRBD2 matches at 12 bases. After removal of 6 bases from V and 7 bases from J, the junction contained 6 bases not matched to a gene. The CDR3 is 14 residues long. Germline V CDR1 and CDR2: MNHEY, SVGEGT. The CDR3 DNA follows: TGTGCCAGCAGCCTAGCGGGGGGGCAGCCGACCCAGTACTTC. This codes for CASSLAGGQPTQYF.

This clone appeared a single time. This chain uses TRBV18 with TRBJ1-5; 7 nucleotides agree with TRBD1. Germline values: CDR1 KGHSH, CDR2 LQKENI. V shed 6 bases, J shed 0 bases, and the junction held 5 bases outside the gene matches. The CDR3 is made up of 15 amino acids. The CDR3 region has the DNA TGTGCCAGCTCTCCAGGACAGGCTAGCAATCAGCCCCAGCATTTT. This encodes CASSPGQASNQPQHF.

This sequence joins TRBV3-1 (or the pseudogene TRBV3-2) and TRBJ2-5, with D unclear. The germline V gene encodes CDR1 LGHDT and CDR2 YNNKEL (reference sequence). This CDR3 region has 13 residues. V lost 3 bases, J lost 2 bases, and 7 bases lay in between. CDR3 loop: CASSQASQETQYF. The CDR3 DNA reads TGTGCCAGCAGCCAGGCAAGTCAAGAGACCCAGTACTTC.

This clone is a singleton in its sample. The chain links TRBV11-2 to TRBJ2-1; perhaps TRBD2 as D (6 bases). V gave up 6 bases and J gave up 2 bases, with 11 bases separating them. CDR1 and CDR2 from the germline V gene are SGHAT and FQNNGV. The CDR3 consists of 14 residues. The CDR3 region is CASSLSGPYNEQFF. The DNA of the CDR3 is TGTGCCAGCAGTTTAAGCGGGCCCTACAATGAGCAGTTCTTC. Combining the CDR3 with reference TRBV11-2 and TRBJ2-1 gives the whole variable domain EAGVAQSPRYKIIEKRQSVAFWCNPISGHATLYWYQQILGQGPKLLIQFQNNGVVDDSQLPKDRFSAERLKGVDSTLKIQPAKLEDSAVYLCASSLSGPYNEQFFGPGTRLTVL.

The chain carries TRBV6-5 and TRBJ2-1, with D perhaps TRBD2 (6 bases). The CDR3 spans 13 residues. The V end was cut by 2 bases, the J end by 10 bases, with 12 bases between. Germline lookup yields CDR1 MNHEY and CDR2 SVGAGI. CDR3 protein: CASSYANRGEQFF. For the CDR3, the DNA is TGTGCCAGCAGTTACGCGAACCGGGGGGAGCAGTTCTTC.

This chain joins TRBV10-3 and TRBJ2-5; D may be TRBD2 (5 bases). The germline V and J ends were trimmed by 10 bases and 5 bases, with 17 bases remaining between them. This CDR3 comprises 13 residues. Germline CDR1 ENHRY, CDR2 SYGVKD. The DNA for the CDR3 is TGTGCCACCCGAGGGCCATTTGGGGAGACCCAGTACTTC. Protein product: CATRGPFGETQYF.

The chain carries TRBV2 and TRBJ1-2; D uncertain. This CDR3 has 14 residues. The V end was cut by 2 bases, the J end by 8 bases, with 15 bases between. The germline gives CDR1 SNHLY, CDR2 FYNNEI. The CDR3 loop is CASSETVGSGGYTF. Here the CDR3 DNA reads TGTGCCAGCAGTGAAACGGTCGGGTCTGGGGGCTACACCTTC.

The chain uses TRBV15 and TRBJ2-7; 8 bases fit TRBD1. CDR3 size: 15 residues. J lost 5 bases, V lost 0 bases, and 6 bases had no gene match. Germline CDR1 reads LNHNV; CDR2 reads YYDKDF (reference sequence). For the CDR3, the DNA is TGTGCCACCAGCAGAGATCTCCACAGGGGGAACGAGCAGTACTTC. This codes for CATSRDLHRGNEQYF.

This chain joins TRBV3-1 (or the pseudogene TRBV3-2) and TRBJ2-2; 8 bases align to TRBD2. V shed 4 bases, J shed 6 bases, and the junction held 10 bases outside the gene matches. This CDR3 region has 16 residues. Germline assignment: CDR1 LGHDT and CDR2 YNNKEL (reference sequence). The CDR3 DNA sequence: TGTGCCAGCAGCCCCACTAGCGGAGGGGGGGCCGGGGAGCTGTTTTTT. Protein sequence: CASSPTSGGGAGELFF.

This chain uses TRBV25-1 with TRBJ2-5, with 7 bases identical to TRBD2. V dropped 4 bases and J dropped 2; count of bases not matched to a gene: 1. Germline V gene sequence: CDR1 MGHDK, CDR2 SYGVNS. This CDR3 spans 13 amino acids. CDR3 loop: CASSGGGQETQYF. CDR3 DNA: TGTGCCAGCAGTGGCGGGGGTCAAGAGACCCAGTACTTC.

This chain joins TRBV2 and TRBJ2-2; TRBD2 aligns across 7 bases. Losses at the gene ends were 1 base for V and 5 bases for J; bases not matched to a gene: 7. The CDR3 sequence is 16 residues long. Per germline, CDR1 SNHLY and CDR2 FYNNEI. CDR3 nucleotide sequence: TGTGCCAGCAGTGAAGTGATTAGCGGGCCGACCGGGGAGCTGTTTTTT. Amino acids: CASSEVISGPTGELFF.

The chain combines TRBV29-1 with TRBJ2-3; weak D call: TRBD2 (6 bases). V lost 7 bases to trimming and J lost 6 bases, with 17 bases between them. From germline, CDR1 is SQVTM and CDR2 ANQGSEA. There are 13 residues in the CDR3. The DNA of the CDR3 is TGCAGCGGGGGAGGCAGGGTGACCGATACGCAGTATTTT. It codes for CSGGGRVTDTQYF.

The chain carries TRBV29-1 and TRBJ2-3; 16 nucleotides agree with TRBD2. The CDR3 loop spans 15 amino acids. The trim removed 3 bases at V and 5 bases at J, leaving 2 bases unmatched. Per germline, CDR1 SQVTM and CDR2 ANQGSEA. The CDR3 loop reads CSVDGTSGGVDTQYF. In nucleotides, the CDR3 is TGCAGCGTTGACGGGACTAGCGGGGGGGTAGATACGCAGTATTTT.